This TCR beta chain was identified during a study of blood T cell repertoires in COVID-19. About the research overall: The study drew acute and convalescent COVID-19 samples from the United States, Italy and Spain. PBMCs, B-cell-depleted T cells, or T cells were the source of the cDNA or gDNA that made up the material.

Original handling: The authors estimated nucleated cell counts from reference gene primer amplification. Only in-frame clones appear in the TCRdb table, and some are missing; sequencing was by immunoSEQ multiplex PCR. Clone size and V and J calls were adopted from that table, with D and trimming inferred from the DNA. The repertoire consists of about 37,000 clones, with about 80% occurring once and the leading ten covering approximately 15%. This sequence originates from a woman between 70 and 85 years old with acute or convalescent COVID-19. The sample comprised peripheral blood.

CDR3 in DNA: TGTGCCAGTAGTATGGGCGGGAGGGCTTACAATGAGCAGTTCTTC. As protein: CASSMGGRAYNEQFF. The rearrangement joins TRBV19 to TRBJ2-1, with 9 bases aligning to TRBD2. V dropped 3 bases and J dropped 4; count of bases not matched to a gene: 4. The V gene's germline CDR1 is LNHDA and CDR2 SQIVND (reference sequence). The CDR3 is 15 residues long.